This record looks at one T cell receptor beta chain sequence and its context. Its antigen is currently unknown. Trimming cost V 4 bases and J 6 bases; bases outside gene matches: 8. The CDR3 has 15 residues. The germline V gene has CDR1 SGHKS and CDR2 YYEKEE (reference sequence). This specimen belongs to a study of T-cell memory formation after mild COVID-19. Overall study context: Clusters of TCRs were largely donor specific.

TCRdb ran MiXCR on the 5' RACE reads and lists one entry per CDR3 protein. The sample lists over 450,000 distinct CDR3 sequences, 20% seen once, with approximately 12% in the top ten. The study's findings and limits: Whereas later expanders leaned CD4+, clones contracting day 15 to 85 showed a balanced CD4/CD8 makeup.

The receptor's source is an adult woman who had mild COVID-19 (a few samples of this study predate the infection). Cell type and time point are not known. V gene TRBV5-5 combines with J gene TRBJ1-5, with 9 bases aligning to TRBD1. Sequenced input: PBMCs or a T cell subset sorted from them (not recorded which). The CDR3 spells CASSMGQGVSQPQHF. Here the CDR3 DNA reads TGTGCCAGCAGCATGGGACAGGGAGTAAGTCAGCCCCAGCATTTT.